Below, 5 T cell receptor beta chains from the same sample are listed, as sequenced in a study of T cell responses to AZD1222 COVID-19 vaccine. Sequencing was performed with immunoSEQ multiplex PCR; in TCRdb, only in-frame clones are kept and a portion is missing. Found here are nearly 200,000 clones, about 94% of them singletons; the top ten hold approximately 1%. Source: peripheral blood, taken 28 days after the second AZD1222 dose. The receptors here all came from an adult who received the AZD1222 COVID-19 vaccine.

This chain joins TRBV5-1 and TRBJ2-2; D is uncertain. The CDR3 totals 14 residues. The V end was cut by 2 bases, the J end by 5 bases, with 10 bases between. CDR1 SGHRS and CDR2 YFSETQ come from the germline V gene. In nucleotides, the CDR3 is TGCGCCAGCAGCTTTAACACCGAGACCGGGGAGCTGTTTTTT. This sequence encodes CASSFNTETGELFF.

J is TRBJ1-1 and V is TRBV30; 7 bases match TRBD1. The CDR3 totals 12 residues. The ends lost 1 base at V and 11 bases at J; junction bases unmatched: 7. Germline lookup yields CDR1 GTSNPN and CDR2 SVGIG (reference sequence). CDR3 residues: CAWSGGGITAFF. CDR3 bases: TGTGCCTGGAGTGGAGGGGGCATTACGGCTTTCTTT.

The chain recombines TRBV25-1 with TRBJ2-1, with D unresolved. CDR1 is MGHDK, CDR2 SYGVNS, per germline. The ends were cut back, 6 bases at V and 0 bases at J, with 15 bases in the middle. The CDR3 is 16 residues long. The CDR3 DNA reads TGTGCCAGCAGCTGGACGGGCCTAAGCTCCTACAATGAGCAGTTCTTC. It translates to CASSWTGLSSYNEQFF.

This clone showed up just once. This sequence joins TRBV4-3 and TRBJ2-3; TRBD2 might be the D (7 bases). The CDR3 consists of 16 residues. V lost 4 bases and J 0 bases, leaving 14 bases between the germline ends. The germline V gene has CDR1 LGHNA and CDR2 YSLEER. DNA for the CDR3: TGCGCCAGCAGCCGAACGCGGGGGCCTAGCACAGATACGCAGTATTTT. Translating it yields CASSRTRGPSTDTQYF.

This chain uses TRBV28 with TRBJ1-5; TRBD1 is a possible D gene (5 bases). The V end was cut by 5 bases, the J end by 0 bases, with 17 bases between. Per germline, CDR1 MDHEN and CDR2 SYDVKM. CDR3 length equals 17 residues. The CDR3 region has the DNA TGTGCCAGCAGTCTCGCCGGACACTTATATAGCAATCAGCCCCAGCATTTT. Its translation is CASSLAGHLYSNQPQHF. Full variable domain (remainder filled in from reference TRBV28 and TRBJ1-5): DVKVTQSSRYLVKRTGEKVFLECVQDMDHENMFWYRQDPGLGLRLIYFSYDVKMKEKGDIPEGYSVSREKKERFSLILESASTNQTSMYLCASSLAGHLYSNQPQHFGDGTRLSIL.